The 25 T cell receptor beta chains presented below share a single source sample, sequenced in a study of cytomegalovirus exposure and HLA in healthy donors. The PCR used 60 Vbeta and 13 Jbeta primers. The protocol was immunoSEQ multiplex PCR, while the TCRdb copy is restricted to in-frame clones and leaves out a portion. The data hold about 150,000 clones, with around 80% observed a single time. The sample taken for sequencing was PBMCs. These receptors came from a male donor in good health and CMV-seronegative.

This clone was recorded once. The J gene is TRBJ2-7, the V gene TRBV6-1; the match to TRBD2 covers 12 bases. Germline V gene sequence: CDR1 MNHNS, CDR2 SASEGT. The CDR3 runs to 16 residues. The trim removed 4 bases at V and 4 bases at J, leaving 8 bases unmatched. CDR3 protein: CASSARTSGAKYEQYF. Here the CDR3 DNA reads TGTGCCAGCAGTGCCAGGACTAGCGGGGCCAAATACGAGCAGTACTTC.

This chain connects TRBV30 to TRBJ2-1; TRBD1 agrees at 9 bases. The germline V gene has CDR1 GTSNPN and CDR2 SVGIG (reference sequence). V trimming: 0 bases; J trimming: 7 bases; junction bases outside the gene matches: 7. CDR3 size: 15 residues. CDR3 bases: TGTGCCTGGAGTGTATGGGACAGGGTGTTAAATGAGCAGTTCTTC. Translating it yields CAWSVWDRVLNEQFF.

The V gene is TRBV5-1, the J gene TRBJ1-2, with D possibly being TRBD1 (5 bases). Germline V gives CDR1 SGHRS, CDR2 YFSETQ. V lost 2 bases and J lost 4, with 15 bases in between. The CDR3 is made up of 15 amino acids. The CDR3 loop is CASSLQPDTSYGYTF. As DNA, the CDR3 is TGCGCCAGCAGCTTACAACCGGACACTTCCTATGGCTACACCTTC.

This clone was found once. The chain recombines TRBV5-4 with TRBJ1-1; TRBD1 agrees at 9 bases. Unmatched junction bases numbered 6, after V lost 0 bases and J lost 3 bases. The germline V gene encodes CDR1 SGHNT and CDR2 YYREEE (reference sequence). This CDR3 is 16 amino acids long. This CDR3 reads CASSLATGGLYTEAFF. The DNA of the CDR3 is TGTGCCAGCAGCTTGGCAACAGGGGGCTTGTACACTGAAGCTTTCTTT.

The chain recombines TRBV6-5 with TRBJ2-1, with D possibly TRBD1 on 8 matching bases. Trimming took 5 bases from V and 14 from J, leaving 16 bases between them. This CDR3 is 12 amino acids long. Looked up from germline, CDR1 is MNHEY and CDR2 is SVGAGI. CDR3 sequence (DNA): TGTGCCAGCAGTCGAGACACAGGGGGGGAGTTCTTC. It codes for CASSRDTGGEFF.

This sequence joins TRBV28 and TRBJ2-3; the match to TRBD2 covers 9 bases. The CDR3 runs 14 residues. Germline V gene sequence: CDR1 MDHEN, CDR2 SYDVKM. The J segment lost 9 bases and the V segment lost 11 bases, leaving 15 bases of the junction unmatched. The CDR3 nucleotides are TGTGCCTGCCAGGCGGGAGGGCCGGGGGAAACGCAGTATTTT. Translated: CACQAGGPGETQYF.

This clone was counted only a few times. The V and J genes are TRBV19 and TRBJ2-1; 11 bases fit TRBD2. Germline values: CDR1 LNHDA, CDR2 SQIVND (reference sequence). The CDR3 extends over 17 amino acids. Losses at the gene ends were 8 bases for V and 4 bases for J; bases not matched to a gene: 13. As DNA, the CDR3 is TGTGCCAGTGCCGACAAACTAGCGGGGGCCGATTACAATGAGCAGTTCTTC. Encoded protein: CASADKLAGADYNEQFF. The entire variable domain, with the rest obtained from reference TRBV19 and TRBJ2-1, is as follows: DGGITQSPKYLFRKEGQNVTLSCEQNLNHDAMYWYRQDPGQGLRLIYYSQIVNDFQKGDIAEGYSVSREKKESFPLTVTSAQKNPTAFYLCASADKLAGADYNEQFFGPGTRLTVL.

V gene TRBV5-5 combines with J gene TRBJ1-3, with unresolved D. CDR1 is SGHKS, CDR2 YYEKEE, per germline (reference sequence). V was cut by 6 bases and J by 7 bases, with 11 bases left in between. CDR3 size: 12 residues. Written as DNA, the CDR3 is TGTGCCAGCAAAGCCGTTGCCAACACCATATATTTT. As protein: CASKAVANTIYF. Drawing the rest from reference TRBV5-5 and TRBJ1-3, the complete variable domain is DAGVTQSPTHLIKTRGQQVTLRCSPISGHKSVSWYQQVLGQGPQFIFQYYEKEERGRGNFPDRFSARQFPNYSSELNVNALLLGDSALYLCASKAVANTIYFGEGSWLTVV.

The CDR3 region has the DNA TGTGCAAGTCGCTTAGAGGAGGCCGGGGCTGGGGCCAACGTCCTGACTTTC. Its translation: CASRLEEAGAGANVLTF. The chain joins TRBV12-2 to TRBJ2-6; the table assigns TRBD2, which was not confirmed against the DNA. TRBV12-2 corresponds to a pseudogene. The CDR3 length is 17 residues.

This clone was picked up a small number of times. The chain employs TRBV10-3 and TRBJ2-1; TRBD2 agrees at 14 bases. CDR3 size: 17 residues. With 2 bases clipped from V and 7 bases from J, the junction kept 7 bases outside the gene matches. CDR1 and CDR2 from the germline V gene are ENHRY and SYGVKD. The CDR3 reads CAISEPLTSGRANEQFF. The CDR3 DNA reads TGTGCCATCAGTGAGCCCCTGACTAGCGGGAGGGCTAATGAGCAGTTCTTC.

This chain links TRBV28 with TRBJ1-6, with a tentative D call TRBD1 (5 bases). CDR3 length: 14 residues. The germline gives CDR1 MDHEN, CDR2 SYDVKM. V lost 7 bases, J lost 4 bases, and 11 bases lay in between. CDR3 protein: CASIAGTYNSPLHF. The CDR3 DNA is TGTGCCAGCATCGCCGGGACTTATAATTCACCCCTCCACTTT.

This clone was seen a few times. This chain links TRBV29-1 with TRBJ2-1, with a tentative D call TRBD2 (5 bases). Deletions cut 8 bases from V and 4 bases from J, with 15 bases between. The CDR3 totals 13 residues. Looked up from germline, CDR1 is SQVTM and CDR2 is ANQGSEA. CDR3 amino acids: CSFSSGIYNEQFF. The CDR3, as DNA: TGCAGCTTTTCCTCCGGGATTTACAATGAGCAGTTCTTC.

This rearrangement joins TRBV5-1 to TRBJ1-1, with a weak D call TRBD1 (5 bases). There are 13 residues in the CDR3. V lost 5 bases and J 0 bases, leaving 8 bases between the germline ends. Germline V gene lookup returns CDR1 SGHRS and CDR2 YFSETQ. CDR3 loop: CASRQGVNTEAFF. In DNA, the CDR3 is TGCGCCAGCAGACAAGGGGTGAACACTGAAGCTTTCTTT.

The chain has TRBV4-3 and TRBJ1-4; 7 nucleotides match TRBD1. The CDR3 runs to 14 residues. V was pared by 1 base and J by 8 bases, with 4 bases of the junction left unmatched. From germline, CDR1 is LGHNA and CDR2 YSLEER. This CDR3 is CASSQGQGREKLFF. As DNA, the CDR3 is TGCGCCAGCAGCCAAGGACAGGGTCGAGAAAAACTGTTTTTT.

This chain links TRBV7-3 with TRBJ2-1, with D maybe TRBD2 (6 bases). Between the trimmed V and J ends, which lost 8 bases and 5 bases, there was a span of 13 bases. The length of the CDR3 is 13 residues. Germline V gene sequence: CDR1 SGHTA, CDR2 FQGTGA. CDR3 residues: CASRGENHNEQFF. The DNA for the CDR3 is TGTGCCAGCCGCGGGGAGAACCACAATGAGCAGTTCTTC.

This clone came up many times. The V call is TRBV4-1, the J call TRBJ1-2, with D hard to call. Trimming took 1 base from V and 6 from J, leaving 21 bases between them. Germline V lookup: CDR1 MGHRA, CDR2 YSYEKL. The CDR3 spans 17 residues. CDR3 nucleotide sequence: TGCGCCAGCAGCCAAGTCTTTGGTCTCTCAGGAGGTAATGGCTACACCTTC. This translates into CASSQVFGLSGGNGYTF.

CDR3 sequence (DNA): TGTGCCAGCAGCCCCCACCCACCCGAGGACAATGAGCAGTTCTTC. Translating gives CASSPHPPEDNEQFF. The V gene is TRBV6-6, the J gene TRBJ2-1; D uncertain. CDR3 length: 15 residues. Germline V CDR1 and CDR2: MNHNY, SVGAGI (reference sequence). The V end lost 6 bases, the J end lost 5 bases, and 17 bases lay between the germline ends.

The V gene is TRBV5-4, the J gene TRBJ1-1; 7 bases are shared with TRBD1. Germline V lookup: CDR1 SGHNT, CDR2 YYREEE (reference sequence). This CDR3 has 14 amino acids. The junction had 4 bases not matched to a gene; V was cut back by 4 bases and J by 1 base. The CDR3 DNA reads as TGTGCCAGCAGCGCCGGACAGGAGAACACTGAAGCTTTCTTT. Residues: CASSAGQENTEAFF.

The chain combines TRBV27 with TRBJ1-2, with 11 positions matching TRBD1. The junction had 1 base not matched to a gene; V was cut back by 4 bases and J by 3 bases. Germline CDR1 is MNHEY and CDR2 is SMNVEV (reference sequence). This CDR3 is built from 14 residues. Written as DNA, the CDR3 is TGTGCCAGCAGTTGGACAGGGGGCGACTATGGCTACACCTTC. This gives the protein CASSWTGGDYGYTF.

The chain employs TRBV27 and TRBJ1-5, with D possibly being TRBD1 (5 bases). V lost 4 bases and J lost 10, with 14 bases in between. From germline, CDR1 is MNHEY and CDR2 SMNVEV (reference sequence). The CDR3 spans 13 residues. CDR3 loop: CASSSSPGLPQHF. In DNA, the CDR3 is TGTGCCAGCAGTTCGTCTCCGGGACTCCCCCAGCATTTT.

The J gene is TRBJ2-7, the V gene TRBV4-3, with 12 bases lining up with TRBD1. The CDR3 has 15 amino acids. Germline CDR1 reads LGHNA; CDR2 reads YSLEER. V was pared by 0 bases and J by 6 bases, with 3 bases of the junction left unmatched. The CDR3 sequence is CASSQEGQGASEQYF. As DNA, the CDR3 is TGCGCCAGCAGCCAAGAGGGACAGGGGGCTTCCGAGCAGTACTTC.

J is TRBJ2-7 and V is TRBV4-3, with a weak D call TRBD2 (6 bases). Germline V gene data show CDR1 as LGHNA and CDR2 as YSLEER. The CDR3 contains 16 residues. V was trimmed by 1 base and J by 2 bases, leaving 15 bases between them. The DNA of the CDR3 is TGCGCCAGCAGCCAAGCCACGACTAGACCGACCTACGAGCAGTACTTC. It translates to CASSQATTRPTYEQYF.

The chain has TRBV7-2 and TRBJ1-6, with D perhaps TRBD1 (5 bases). CDR1 and CDR2 (germline): SGHTA, FQGNSA. The CDR3 length is 17 residues. V dropped 1 base and J dropped 9 bases, with 19 bases sitting between them. CDR3 sequence (DNA): TGTGCCAGCAGCTTAGTTCCTTCTGCTACAGGAAGTTCACCCCTCCACTTT. It specifies CASSLVPSATGSSPLHF.

V and J are TRBV9 and TRBJ2-3; tentatively, D is TRBD2 (5 bases). With 4 bases removed from V and 2 bases from J, the gap between germline ends came to 11 bases. Germline V gene sequence: CDR1 SGDLS, CDR2 YYNGEE. The CDR3 is 14 amino acids. The CDR3 DNA reads TGTGCCAGCAGCCCACGGACTGTCACAGATACGCAGTATTTT. Translating gives CASSPRTVTDTQYF.

The chain carries TRBV5-1 and TRBJ2-5; no firm D call. The end of the DNA aligns better with TRBJ2-7, so the J call may be wrong. Germline V gives CDR1 SGHRS, CDR2 YFSETQ. CDR3 length: 13 amino acids. CDR3 nucleotides: TGCGCCAGCAGCTCCTTACCCGCCTACGAGCAGTACTTC. It yields the protein CASSSLPAYEQYF.